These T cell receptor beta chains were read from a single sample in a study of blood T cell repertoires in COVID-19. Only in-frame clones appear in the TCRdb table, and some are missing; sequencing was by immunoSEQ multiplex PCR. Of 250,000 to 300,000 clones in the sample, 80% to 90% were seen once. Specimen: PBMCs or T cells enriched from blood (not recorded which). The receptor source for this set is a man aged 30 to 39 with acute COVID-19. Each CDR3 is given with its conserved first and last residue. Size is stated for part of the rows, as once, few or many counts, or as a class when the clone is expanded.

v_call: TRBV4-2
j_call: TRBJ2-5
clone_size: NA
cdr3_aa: CASSQSSGTNQETQYF

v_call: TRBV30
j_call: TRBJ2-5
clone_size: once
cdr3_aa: CAWKQGETQYF

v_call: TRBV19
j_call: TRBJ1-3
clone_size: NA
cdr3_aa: CASSIGYSGNTIYF

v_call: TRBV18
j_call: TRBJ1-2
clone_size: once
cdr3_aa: CASSSTGTSNGYTF

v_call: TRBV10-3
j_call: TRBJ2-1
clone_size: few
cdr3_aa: CAISERTNEQFF

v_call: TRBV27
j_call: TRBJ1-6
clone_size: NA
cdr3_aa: CASSLSRTGVTPLHF

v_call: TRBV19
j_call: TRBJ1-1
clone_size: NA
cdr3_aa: CASSMGGNTEAFF

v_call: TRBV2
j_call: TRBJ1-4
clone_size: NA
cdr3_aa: CASSVRSAREKLFF

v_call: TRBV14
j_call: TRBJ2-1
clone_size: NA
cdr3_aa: CASSQAGIAGKGEQFF

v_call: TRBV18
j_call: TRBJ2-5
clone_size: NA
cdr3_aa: CASSPIFGNQETQYF

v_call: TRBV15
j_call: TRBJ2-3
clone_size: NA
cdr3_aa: CATSRATSGGVSTDTQYF

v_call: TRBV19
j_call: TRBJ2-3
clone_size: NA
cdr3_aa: CASSLQGPQYF

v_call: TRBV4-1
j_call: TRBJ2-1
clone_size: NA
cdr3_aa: CASSQDPQGFAYNEQFF

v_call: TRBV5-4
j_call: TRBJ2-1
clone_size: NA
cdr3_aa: CASSSQGANNEQFF

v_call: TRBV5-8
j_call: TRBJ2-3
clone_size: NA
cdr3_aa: CASRRGQDTQYF

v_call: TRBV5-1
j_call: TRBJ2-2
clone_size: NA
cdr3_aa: CASSSGVAGELFF

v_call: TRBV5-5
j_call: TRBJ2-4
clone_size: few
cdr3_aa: CASLPQGRSVKNIQYF

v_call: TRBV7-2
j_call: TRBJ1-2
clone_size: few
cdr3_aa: CASSLAGTGYGYTF

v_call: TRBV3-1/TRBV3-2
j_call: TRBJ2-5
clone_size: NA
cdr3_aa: CASSQSEVETQYF

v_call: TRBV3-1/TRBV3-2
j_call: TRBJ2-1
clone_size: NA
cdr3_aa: CASSRTGSSGNEQFF

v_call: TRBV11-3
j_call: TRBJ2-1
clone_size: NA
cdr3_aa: CASRGLAGWGYNEQFF

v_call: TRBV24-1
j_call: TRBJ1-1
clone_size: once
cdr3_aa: CATSVQGGTEAFF

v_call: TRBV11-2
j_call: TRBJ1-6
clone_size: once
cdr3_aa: CASSHTGSSYNSPLHF

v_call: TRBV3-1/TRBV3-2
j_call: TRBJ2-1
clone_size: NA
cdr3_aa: CASSRDRTSIRFF

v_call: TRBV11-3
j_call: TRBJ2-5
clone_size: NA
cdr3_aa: CASSLDRASGRGWEETQYF

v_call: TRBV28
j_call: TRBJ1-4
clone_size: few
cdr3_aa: CASTVPGGPKLFF

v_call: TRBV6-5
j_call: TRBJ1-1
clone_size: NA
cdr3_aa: CASSQTGSTVEAFF

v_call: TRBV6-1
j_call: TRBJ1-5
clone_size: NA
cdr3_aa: CASSEGDRGSAQPQHF

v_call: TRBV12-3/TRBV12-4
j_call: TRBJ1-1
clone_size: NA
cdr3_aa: CASCRGGSEAFF

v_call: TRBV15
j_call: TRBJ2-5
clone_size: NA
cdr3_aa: CATSRDSSVQETQYF

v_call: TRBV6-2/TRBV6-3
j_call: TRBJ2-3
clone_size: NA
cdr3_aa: CASSYSISSGEDTQYF

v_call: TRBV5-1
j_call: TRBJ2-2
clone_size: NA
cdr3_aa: CASSAQPDMNTGELFF

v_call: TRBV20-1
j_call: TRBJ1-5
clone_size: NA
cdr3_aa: CSASPIRGNQPQHF